The clone carrying this T cell receptor beta chain was seen a handful of times. TCRdb analysed the 5' RACE reads with MiXCR anew, one entry per CDR3 protein. The data contain hundreds of thousands of distinct CDR3 sequences, less than 7% of them singletons. This sample is part of a study of identical twins. The CDR3 has 14 amino acids. V lost 6 bases, J lost 7 bases, and 16 bases lay in between. The germline V gene encodes CDR1 SNHLY and CDR2 FYNNEI. The chain employs TRBV2 and TRBJ1-5, with D perhaps TRBD1 (5 bases). The sample was naive T cells sorted from blood. The sequence came from a young man in good health. The CDR3 sequence is CASSGAGLGQPQHF. As DNA, the CDR3 is TGTGCCAGCAGCGGCGCAGGGTTGGGGCAGCCCCAGCATTTT.